This entry is about one T cell receptor beta chain. Its target is not known. Repertoires were sampled repeatedly during chemoradiotherapy. This sample was taken from a study of chemoradiotherapy in HPV16-positive cancers. Study results and limitations: Candidate HPV-specific clones and E7-related TCR motifs grew in tumor during treatment.

Sequencing used immunoSEQ multiplex PCR; TCRdb keeps in-frame clones, though not all of them. The table has about 1,000 clones, 86% seen once. Germline lookup yields CDR1 SQVTM and CDR2 ANQGSEA. The CDR3 has 13 amino acids. V was pared by 7 bases and J by 11 bases, with 23 bases between. The sequence was obtained from a human donor with HPV-associated anogenital cancer. Sequencing was performed on tumor tissue, taken from a patient who underwent chemoradiotherapy. The V call is TRBV29-1, the J call TRBJ1-1; possibly TRBD1 for D (5 bases). The CDR3 loop reads CSDSGTTSKAAFF. CDR3 sequence (DNA): TGCAGCGACTCCGGGACGACATCTAAGGCTGCTTTCTTT.